What follows are 9 T cell receptor beta chains derived from one specimen sequenced in a study of Graves' ophthalmopathy and Graves' hyperthyroidism. As the template, RNA transcripts were used to amplify TCR beta CDR3 regions. The workflow started with a first-round RT-PCR run with HTBI primers and then moved on to a second-round multiplex PCR. TCRdb independently ran MiXCR on the multiplex PCR reads; one entry per CDR3 protein. The sample lists some 520,000 distinct CDR3 sequences; about 15% were seen once. Sequenced input: blood. The receptors derive from a woman in her twenties or thirties with Graves' ophthalmopathy.

This clonotype occurred many times. The chain links TRBV28 to TRBJ2-7, with D maybe TRBD1 (6 bases). V was pared by 5 bases and J by 3 bases, with 11 bases between. This CDR3 contains 13 residues. Germline lookup yields CDR1 MDHEN and CDR2 SYDVKM. The CDR3 region is CASSHDRFYEQYF. DNA for the CDR3: TGTGCCAGCAGTCATGACAGGTTCTACGAGCAGTACTTC.

In its sample, this clonotype was seen many times. V is TRBV12-3 or TRBV12-4 and J is TRBJ2-7; 8 bases line up with TRBD1. CDR3 length: 13 amino acids. J was trimmed by 6 bases and V by 6 bases; bases with no gene match: 7. CDR3 sequence reads: CASSPAGGVEQYF. The CDR3 nucleotides are TGTGCCAGCAGCCCTGCAGGGGGCGTCGAGCAGTACTTC.

This clonotype has ten or more counts. V and J are TRBV28 and TRBJ2-7; 8 nucleotides match TRBD1. The germline V gene has CDR1 MDHEN and CDR2 SYDVKM. V was pared by 4 bases and J by 3 bases, with 11 bases of the junction left unmatched. The CDR3 spans 16 residues. CDR3 nucleotide sequence: TGTGCCAGCAGTTCACACCAACAGGGGGTGGTCTACGAGCAGTACTTC. It is translated as CASSSHQQGVVYEQYF.

This clonotype has a count of ten or more. The chain recombines TRBV11-2 with TRBJ1-2; 12 nucleotides line up with TRBD1. The ends lost 1 base at V and 4 bases at J; junction bases unmatched: 13. The CDR3 extends over 19 amino acids. Per the germline V gene, CDR1 is SGHAT and CDR2 is FQNNGV. This CDR3 reads CASSLGNRDRGLSSYGYTF. The CDR3 coding sequence is TGTGCCAGCAGCTTAGGCAACCGGGACAGGGGGCTGAGTAGCTATGGCTACACCTTC. Full variable domain (remainder filled in from reference TRBV11-2 and TRBJ1-2): EAGVAQSPRYKIIEKRQSVAFWCNPISGHATLYWYQQILGQGPKLLIQFQNNGVVDDSQLPKDRFSAERLKGVDSTLKIQPAKLEDSAVYLCASSLGNRDRGLSSYGYTFGSGTRLTVV.

This clonotype was seen more than once but under ten times. The V call is TRBV6-1, the J call TRBJ1-1, with D possibly matching TRBD1 (5 bases). The CDR3 has 15 residues. Germline V lookup: CDR1 MNHNS, CDR2 SASEGT. With 2 bases removed from V and 0 bases from J, the gap between germline ends came to 10 bases. In DNA, the CDR3 is TGTGCCAGCAGTGAACGGAAGGGGATGAACACTGAAGCTTTCTTT. Protein sequence: CASSERKGMNTEAFF.

The table lists this clonotype with many counts. One end of the junction is discordant with germline, which a read error may explain. The V call is TRBV6-1, the J call TRBJ2-2; D not certain. CDR3 length: 12 residues. Germline lookup yields CDR1 MNHNS and CDR2 SASEGT. The CDR3, as DNA: TGTGCCGGCAGGCTTAACACCGGGGAGCTGTTTTTT. Its translation is CAGRLNTGELFF.

The rearrangement links TRBV20-1 to TRBJ1-5, with D perhaps matching TRBD1 (6 bases). Trimming left V 6 bases short and J 2 bases short, with 26 bases between. CDR3 length: 18 residues. The germline CDR1 and CDR2 sequences are DFQATT and SNEGSKA (reference sequence). CDR3 sequence: CSATGIQGADSGNQPQHF. In DNA form, the CDR3 reads TGCAGTGCCACGGGGATACAGGGAGCTGATAGTGGCAATCAGCCCCAGCATTTT.

The CDR3 sequence: CATDRGQGNYGYTF. The DNA for the CDR3 is TGTGCCACCGACAGGGGACAGGGGAACTATGGCTACACCTTC. The rearrangement joins TRBV6-2 or TRBV6-3 to TRBJ1-2, with 10 bases that match TRBD1. Losses at the gene ends were 10 bases for V and 2 bases for J; bases not matched to a gene: 7. The CDR3 is 14 residues long. Germline-derived CDR1 and CDR2 are MNHEY and SVGEGT.

This clonotype has a count of ten or more. The rearrangement uses TRBV5-4 and TRBJ1-1, with TRBD1 matching 8 bases. The V and J ends lost 3 bases and 1 base, in that order; junction bases with no gene match: 23. CDR3 length equals 21 residues. Germline V CDR1 and CDR2: SGHNT, YYREEE (reference sequence). The CDR3 nucleotides read TGTGCCAGCAGCTGGCGGAGGTGGCAGGGGGCGCGGGGTAGTAGGAACACTGAAGCTTTCTTT. This codes for CASSWRRWQGARGSRNTEAFF.